The source of this TCR beta chain is a study of CD8 T cells in Susac syndrome. On the study more broadly: Patients with Susac syndrome were therapy-naive, on corticosteroids, or on intravenous immunoglobulin alone at the time that blood was drawn. Study findings and constraints: The total CD8+ repertoires contained 15 to 20 Susac-specific public clones, and the CD8+ TEMRA repertoires contained four to six.

TCR beta sequences were obtained from blood CD8+ and CD4+ T cells. Reverse transcription of about 0.45 to 1 ug RNA was carried out with random hexamers. Coverage of TCR beta CDR3 amplification by immunoSEQ multiplex PCR extended to 54 Vbeta and 13 Jbeta. Via MiXCR, TCRdb re-called the immunoSEQ multiplex PCR reads, giving one row per CDR3 protein. This repertoire shows roughly 190,000 distinct CDR3 sequences, about 95% found once; its top ten account for approximately 0.16%. A word on this clonotype: Its target is unknown.

The CDR3 has 16 residues. Germline loops: CDR1 SGHTA, CDR2 FQGNSA. Trimming pared 3 bases from V and 0 bases from J, leaving 12 bases between. The chain employs TRBV7-2 and TRBJ2-4; D may be TRBD1 (6 bases). The sequencing sample was made of CD8+ T cells from PBMCs. This clonotype was obtained from a human donor with Susac syndrome. The CDR3 reads CASSLDSGIAKNIQYF. The CDR3 DNA is TGTGCCAGCAGCTTGGACAGCGGAATAGCCAAAAACATTCAGTACTTC. The full variable domain, in which reference TRBV7-2 and TRBJ2-4 provide the parts outside the CDR3, is GAGVSQSPSNKVTEKGKDVELRCDPISGHTALYWYRQSLGQGLEFLIYFQGNSAPDKSGLPSDRFSAERTGGSVSTLTIQRTQQEDSAVYLCASSLDSGIAKNIQYFGAGTRLSVL.